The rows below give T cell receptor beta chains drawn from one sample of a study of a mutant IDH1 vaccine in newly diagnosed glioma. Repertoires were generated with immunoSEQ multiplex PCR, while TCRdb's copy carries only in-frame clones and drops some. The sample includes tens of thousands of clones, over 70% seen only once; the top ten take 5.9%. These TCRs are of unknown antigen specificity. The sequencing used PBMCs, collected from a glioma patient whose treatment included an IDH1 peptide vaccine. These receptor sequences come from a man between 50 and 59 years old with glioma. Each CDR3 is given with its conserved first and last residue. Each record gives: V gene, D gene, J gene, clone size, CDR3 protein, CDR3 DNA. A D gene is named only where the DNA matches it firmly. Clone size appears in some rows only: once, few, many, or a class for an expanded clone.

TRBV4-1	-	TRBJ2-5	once	CASSQGVGRVQETQYF	TGCGCCAGCAGCCAAGGGGTGGGGCGGGTCCAAGAGACCCAGTACTTC
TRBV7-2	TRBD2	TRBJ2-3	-	CASSLGTSGVDTQYF	TGTGCCAGCAGCTTAGGTACTAGCGGGGTTGATACGCAGTATTTT
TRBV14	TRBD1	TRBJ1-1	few	CASSRTGYKAFF	TGTGCCAGCAGCAGGACAGGGTACAAAGCTTTCTTT
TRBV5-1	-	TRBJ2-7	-	CASSGRPYEQYF	TGCGCCAGCTCCGGCCGGCCCTACGAGCAGTACTTC
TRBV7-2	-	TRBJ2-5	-	CASGQRETQYF	TGTGCCAGCGGCCAGCGGGAGACCCAGTACTTC
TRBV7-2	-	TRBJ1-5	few	CASSLGFLGGNQPQHF	TGTGCCAGCAGCTTAGGGTTCTTGGGGGGAAATCAGCCCCAGCATTTT
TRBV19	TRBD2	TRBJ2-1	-	CASTPGLAPDNEQFF	TGTGCCAGTACCCCGGGACTAGCCCCAGACAATGAGCAGTTCTTC
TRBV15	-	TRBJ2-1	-	CATSPDHRNEQFF	TGTGCCACCAGCCCCGATCACAGAAATGAGCAGTTCTTC
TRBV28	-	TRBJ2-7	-	CASSPQELYEQYF	TGTGCCAGCAGCCCACAGGAGCTCTACGAGCAGTACTTC
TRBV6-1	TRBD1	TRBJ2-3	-	CASRGTGSGTDTQYF	TGTGCCAGCAGGGGGACAGGGAGTGGCACAGATACGCAGTATTTT
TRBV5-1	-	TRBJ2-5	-	CASSLGGRWETQYF	TGCGCCAGCAGCTTGGGAGGGAGGTGGGAGACCCAGTACTTC
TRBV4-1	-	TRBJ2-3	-	CASSQGLWRGRTDTQYF	TGCGCCAGCAGCCAAGGGTTGTGGCGGGGACGCACAGATACGCAGTATTTT
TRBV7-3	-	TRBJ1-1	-	CASSWDGNTEAFF	TGTGCCAGCAGCTGGGACGGGAACACTGAAGCTTTCTTT
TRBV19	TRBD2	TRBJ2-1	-	CASSGDTSDYNEQFF	TGTGCCAGTAGTGGAGATACTAGCGATTACAATGAGCAGTTCTTC
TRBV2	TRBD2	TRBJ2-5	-	CASSELRTRGETQYF	TGTGCCAGCAGTGAGCTTAGGACTAGAGGAGAGACCCAGTACTTC
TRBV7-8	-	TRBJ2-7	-	CASSLGGLVTYEQYF	TGTGCCAGCAGCCTGGGGGGCCTTGTTACGTACGAGCAGTACTTC
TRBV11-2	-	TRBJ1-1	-	CASSSRTDTEAFF	TGTGCCAGCAGCTCCCGGACCGACACTGAAGCTTTCTTT
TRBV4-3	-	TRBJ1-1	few	CASSQDLGANTEAFF	TGCGCCAGCAGCCAAGATCTTGGTGCGAACACTGAAGCTTTCTTT
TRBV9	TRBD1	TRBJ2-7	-	CASSSNWDSYEQYF	TGTGCCAGCAGCTCTAACTGGGACAGCTACGAGCAGTACTTC
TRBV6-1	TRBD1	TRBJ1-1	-	CASHRGTTEAFF	TGTGCCAGTCACAGGGGAACGACTGAAGCTTTCTTT
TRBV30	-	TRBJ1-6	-	CAWGPLGTYNSPLHF	TGTGCCTGGGGACCCCTAGGCACCTATAATTCACCCCTCCACTTT
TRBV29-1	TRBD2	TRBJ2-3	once	CSVKTGGSTDTQYF	TGCAGCGTCAAAACGGGGGGTTCCACAGATACGCAGTATTTT